Shown below are 18 T cell receptor beta chains from a single sample sequenced in a study of T cells after yellow fever vaccination. Using its own MiXCR run on the 5' RACE reads, TCRdb lists one record per CDR3 protein. The sample includes 240,000 or so distinct CDR3 sequences, about 7% seen only once; the top ten take approximately 0.85%. Here the sequenced sample was CD4+ T cells sorted from PBMCs, taken 15 days after the yellow fever booster vaccination. The origin of the receptors is a man younger than 40 who received the YFV17D yellow fever vaccine.

The chain employs TRBV20-1 and TRBJ2-7, with D uncertain. This CDR3 region has 15 residues. Trimming removed 1 base at V and 3 bases at J, with 16 bases between. Germline-derived CDR1 and CDR2 are DFQATT and SNEGSKA (reference sequence). In DNA form, the CDR3 reads TGCAGTGCTAGAGTGCCTGGGATGCCCTTCTACGAGCAGTACTTC. It specifies CSARVPGMPFYEQYF.

The chain uses TRBV29-1 and TRBJ1-2; 10 bases fit TRBD1. V trimming: 7 bases; J trimming: 5 bases; junction bases outside the gene matches: 7. The CDR3 runs to 13 residues. Germline CDR1 reads SQVTM; CDR2 reads ANQGSEA. The CDR3 nucleotides read TGCAGCGGAAGCATGGGACAGGGGTATGGCTACACCTTC. This translates into CSGSMGQGYGYTF.

This clonotype appeared many times. The J gene is TRBJ2-1, the V gene TRBV11-2, with 11 bases matching TRBD1. The CDR3 is made up of 18 amino acids. Per the germline V gene, CDR1 is SGHAT and CDR2 is FQNNGV. V shed 8 bases, J shed 0 bases, and the junction held 12 bases outside the gene matches. Here the CDR3 DNA reads TGTGCCAGCGGGCGGACAGGGGGCTTTTCGATCTCCTACAATGAGCAGTTCTTC. This encodes CASGRTGGFSISYNEQFF.

The table lists this clonotype with many counts. The chain recombines TRBV20-1 with TRBJ2-5; maybe TRBD1 (6 bases). The V gene's germline CDR1 is DFQATT and CDR2 SNEGSKA (reference sequence). CDR3 size: 14 residues. Trimming left V 0 bases short and J 5 bases short, with 13 bases between. Written as DNA, the CDR3 is TGCAGTGCTAGAGATGACAGGTTCGGGGAGACCCAGTACTTC. This translates into CSARDDRFGETQYF.

The chain has TRBV7-8 and TRBJ1-5; 7 nucleotides match TRBD1. The germline gives CDR1 SGHVS, CDR2 FQNEAQ. Unmatched junction bases numbered 9, after V lost 5 bases and J lost 5 bases. The CDR3 covers 15 residues. The CDR3 protein is CASSLTGTRDQPQHF. CDR3 DNA: TGTGCCAGCAGCCTGACAGGGACACGGGATCAGCCCCAGCATTTT.

The chain is built from TRBV4-2 and TRBJ2-1, with 7 positions matching TRBD2. The ends lost 1 base at V and 7 bases at J; junction bases unmatched: 7. The V gene's germline CDR1 is LGHNA and CDR2 YNFKEQ. The CDR3 loop spans 15 amino acids. CDR3 bases: TGTGCCAGCAGCCAAGGTTTGGGAGGGAGTAATGAGCAGTTCTTC. It codes for CASSQGLGGSNEQFF.

This clonotype appeared many times. This chain links TRBV10-3 with TRBJ2-5; TRBD2 might be the D (5 bases). The CDR3 loop spans 12 amino acids. Trimming left V 3 bases short and J 9 bases short, with 11 bases between. The germline gives CDR1 ENHRY, CDR2 SYGVKD. The CDR3 is CAISEQRESQYF. The CDR3 DNA is TGTGCCATCAGTGAACAGAGGGAGTCCCAGTACTTC.

In this sample, this clonotype turned up many times. The chain carries TRBV27 and TRBJ2-7, with D perhaps matching TRBD1 (7 bases). Deletions cut 5 bases from V and 5 bases from J, with 25 bases between. CDR1 MNHEY and CDR2 SMNVEV come from the germline V gene (reference sequence). The CDR3 totals 17 residues. As DNA, the CDR3 is TGTGCCAGCAGTGGACAGGATGGCAGGGGCCGGGGGAACGAGCAGTACTTC. As protein: CASSGQDGRGRGNEQYF.

The V gene is TRBV6-5, the J gene TRBJ1-1, with D hard to call. Germline CDR1 and CDR2: MNHEY and SVGAGI. The CDR3 extends over 16 amino acids. V lost 0 bases to trimming and J lost 1 base, with 12 bases between them. For the CDR3, the DNA is TGTGCCAGCAGTTACTCGAAATCGCACCGGAACACTGAAGCTTTCTTT. Translation gives CASSYSKSHRNTEAFF.

This clonotype was counted at least ten times. V gene TRBV11-2 combines with J gene TRBJ2-2; D ambiguous. Trimming took off 6 bases at V and 0 bases at J, with 11 bases between the two ends. The length of the CDR3 is 15 residues. Germline V gene data show CDR1 as SGHAT and CDR2 as FQNNGV. The CDR3 protein is CASSETDSNTGELFF. The CDR3 DNA reads as TGTGCCAGCAGTGAGACGGATTCGAACACCGGGGAGCTGTTTTTT.

The chain couples TRBV12-3 or TRBV12-4 to TRBJ2-7; 8 bases fit TRBD1. The CDR3 spans 14 residues. The J segment lost 5 bases and the V segment lost 1 base, leaving 4 bases of the junction unmatched. CDR3 sequence (DNA): TGTGCCAGCAGTTTAGGACAGGGGATCAACGAGCAGTACTTC. This translates into CASSLGQGINEQYF.

V gene TRBV2 combines with J gene TRBJ2-1; 7 bases map to TRBD1. CDR3 size: 16 residues. Trimming removed 7 bases from V and 3 bases from J; junction bases left unmatched: 12. Germline CDR1 and CDR2: SNHLY and FYNNEI. CDR3 DNA: TGTGCCAGCACACCTACCTCGGGACAGAACTACAATGAGCAGTTCTTC. This gives the protein CASTPTSGQNYNEQFF. The entire variable domain, with the rest obtained from reference TRBV2 and TRBJ2-1, is as follows: EPEVTQTPSHQVTQMGQEVILRCVPISNHLYFYWYRQILGQKVEFLVSFYNNEISEKSEIFDDQFSVERPDGSNFTLKIRSTKLEDSAMYFCASTPTSGQNYNEQFFGPGTRLTVL.

In this sample, this clonotype turned up a few times. The CDR3 region has the DNA TGCAGTGCTGACCCTACGGGTAATGAGCAGTTCTTC. Protein product: CSADPTGNEQFF. The chain recombines TRBV20-1 with TRBJ2-1; D gene ambiguous. Germline loops: CDR1 DFQATT, CDR2 SNEGSKA (reference sequence). The V and J ends lost 5 bases and 7 bases respectively, with 12 bases between them. The CDR3 totals 12 residues.

The chain joins TRBV12-3 or TRBV12-4 to TRBJ2-7; D is possibly TRBD1 (5 bases). This CDR3 comprises 14 residues. The V end lost 10 bases, the J end lost 2 bases, and 18 bases lay between the germline ends. For the CDR3, the DNA is TGTGCCACCACCAGGGTTAATGGACCCTACGAGCAGTACTTC. Its translation is CATTRVNGPYEQYF.

V usage is TRBV20-1 and J usage is TRBJ2-2; 7 bases fit TRBD2. The CDR3 covers 14 residues. Germline trimming cut 3 bases from V and 1 base from J; bases unmatched to any gene: 2. From germline, CDR1 is DFQATT and CDR2 SNEGSKA (reference sequence). The CDR3 spells CSARPSGNTGELFF. CDR3 DNA sequence: TGCAGTGCTAGGCCTAGCGGGAACACCGGGGAGCTGTTTTTT.

The chain uses TRBV28 and TRBJ2-2; perhaps TRBD2 as D (6 bases). The CDR3 consists of 14 residues. V lost 5 bases and J 3 bases, leaving 10 bases between the germline ends. Germline V gives CDR1 MDHEN, CDR2 SYDVKM. The chain's CDR3 is CASSRDSDTGELFF. In DNA form, the CDR3 reads TGTGCCAGCAGTAGGGACTCGGACACCGGGGAGCTGTTTTTT. Variable domain in full (rest from reference TRBV28 and TRBJ2-2): DVKVTQSSRYLVKRTGEKVFLECVQDMDHENMFWYRQDPGLGLRLIYFSYDVKMKEKGDIPEGYSVSREKKERFSLILESASTNQTSMYLCASSRDSDTGELFFGEGSRLTVL.

This clonotype was seen ten or more times. This chain joins TRBV7-2 and TRBJ2-1, with D possibly matching TRBD2 (5 bases). V was trimmed by 1 base and J by 3 bases, leaving 10 bases between them. Germline V gives CDR1 SGHTA, CDR2 FQGNSA. The CDR3 is 15 residues long. This CDR3 is CASSLVFGGYNEQFF. CDR3 DNA sequence: TGTGCCAGCAGCTTAGTTTTTGGAGGCTACAATGAGCAGTTCTTC. Full variable domain (outside the CDR3, taken from reference TRBV7-2 and TRBJ2-1): GAGVSQSPSNKVTEKGKDVELRCDPISGHTALYWYRQSLGQGLEFLIYFQGNSAPDKSGLPSDRFSAERTGGSVSTLTIQRTQQEDSAVYLCASSLVFGGYNEQFFGPGTRLTVL.

The rearrangement joins TRBV7-8 to TRBJ2-5; a possible D gene is TRBD2 (6 bases). Trimming removed 5 bases at V and 4 bases at J, with 17 bases between. The germline CDR1 and CDR2 sequences are SGHVS and FQNEAQ. The CDR3 totals 15 residues. In DNA, the CDR3 is TGTGCCAGCAGCCGGGGGTGGCAACTGGGAGAGACCCAGTACTTC. This gives the protein CASSRGWQLGETQYF. The full variable domain, rest sourced from reference TRBV7-8 and TRBJ2-5, is GAGVSQSPRYKVAKRGQDVALRCDPISGHVSLFWYQQALGQGPEFLTYFQNEAQLDKSGLPSDRFFAERPEGSVSTLKIQRTQQEDSAVYLCASSRGWQLGETQYFGPGTRLLVL.